These T cell receptor beta chains were read from a single sample in a study of shared clonotypes between healthy human individuals. TCRdb's copy holds only in-frame clones and misses some; the assay was immunoSEQ multiplex PCR. The profile shows some 700,000 clones, less than 95% of them singletons. The sample taken for sequencing was memory CD8+ T cells from PBMCs. Receptor source: a man aged 18 to 29 in good health. Some clones in this sample may be carry-over from other donors' samples. The CDR3 runs from the conserved cysteine through the conserved F or W. D genes are given only for firm matches. Clone size is shown for a subset of rows, as once, few, many or a class of expanded clone.

v_call: TRBV5-5
d_call: NA
clone_size: few
j_call: TRBJ1-1
cdr3_nt: TGTGCCAGCAGTTTTGGGACGAACACTGAAGCTTTCTTT
cdr3_aa: CASSFGTNTEAFF

v_call: TRBV12-5
d_call: TRBD1
clone_size: NA
j_call: TRBJ1-4
cdr3_nt: TGTGCTAGTGGTTCGCGCACGGACAGGGTTCGTGAAAAACTGTTTTTT
cdr3_aa: CASGSRTDRVREKLFF

v_call: TRBV27
d_call: TRBD2
clone_size: NA
j_call: TRBJ2-3
cdr3_nt: TGTGCCAGCAGTTACCTGCGGGAGTTAGGCACAGATACGCAGTATTTT
cdr3_aa: CASSYLRELGTDTQYF

v_call: TRBV19
d_call: NA
clone_size: NA
j_call: TRBJ1-5
cdr3_nt: TGTGCCAGTGGAACCGTTCCGCTTAGCAATCAGCCCCAGCATTTT
cdr3_aa: CASGTVPLSNQPQHF

v_call: TRBV4-1
d_call: NA
clone_size: NA
j_call: TRBJ2-2
cdr3_nt: TGCGCCAGCAGCCATAAGACAGGTGGCACCGGGGAGCTGTTTTTT
cdr3_aa: CASSHKTGGTGELFF

v_call: TRBV29-1
d_call: NA
clone_size: once
j_call: TRBJ2-7
cdr3_nt: TGCAGCGTTGTTTTTCCCCAACACTACGAGCAGTACTTC
cdr3_aa: CSVVFPQHYEQYF

v_call: TRBV19
d_call: NA
clone_size: NA
j_call: TRBJ1-1
cdr3_nt: TGTGCCAGTAGTATAGATCTCCTAAGGTTTACTGAAGCTTTCTTT
cdr3_aa: CASSIDLLRFTEAFF

v_call: TRBV4-1
d_call: NA
clone_size: NA
j_call: TRBJ2-3
cdr3_nt: TGCGCCAGCAGCCAAGTAGCGCGTGGCACAGATACGCAGTATTTT
cdr3_aa: CASSQVARGTDTQYF

v_call: TRBV7-8
d_call: TRBD2
clone_size: NA
j_call: TRBJ2-7
cdr3_nt: TGTGCCAGCAGCTACCGGGGGGAGCCATCCGAGCAGTACTTC
cdr3_aa: CASSYRGEPSEQYF

v_call: TRBV5-4
d_call: NA
clone_size: NA
j_call: TRBJ2-7
cdr3_nt: TGTGCCAGCAGCCCGACCCCCGGGACCAGCTACGAGCAGTACTTC
cdr3_aa: CASSPTPGTSYEQYF

v_call: TRBV11-1
d_call: NA
clone_size: NA
j_call: TRBJ2-7
cdr3_nt: TGTGCCAGCAGCTTAGGGGGTAACCACGAGCAGTACTTC
cdr3_aa: CASSLGGNHEQYF

v_call: TRBV6-5
d_call: NA
clone_size: NA
j_call: TRBJ1-4
cdr3_nt: TGTGCCAGCAGTTACACACGCGGCCTAAATGAAAAACTGTTTTTT
cdr3_aa: CASSYTRGLNEKLFF

v_call: TRBV27
d_call: NA
clone_size: NA
j_call: TRBJ2-5
cdr3_nt: TGTGCCAGCAGCCCGGGACGAGCCCAAGAGACCCAGTACTTC
cdr3_aa: CASSPGRAQETQYF

v_call: TRBV6-1
d_call: TRBD1
clone_size: NA
j_call: TRBJ2-7
cdr3_nt: TGTGCCAGCAGATTGGACAGGGTAGGGTTCGAGCAGTACTTC
cdr3_aa: CASRLDRVGFEQYF

v_call: TRBV19
d_call: TRBD1
clone_size: NA
j_call: TRBJ2-1
cdr3_nt: TGTGCCAGTAGTCGGGACAGGGAAGGCTCCTACAATGAGCAGTTCTTC
cdr3_aa: CASSRDREGSYNEQFF

v_call: TRBV13
d_call: NA
clone_size: NA
j_call: TRBJ2-7
cdr3_nt: TGTGCCAGCAGCCCGGCGGACTCCCGAGCCTACGAGCAGTACTTC
cdr3_aa: CASSPADSRAYEQYF

v_call: TRBV9
d_call: NA
clone_size: NA
j_call: TRBJ1-2
cdr3_nt: TGTGCCAGCAGCGGATACAGGGCCACTAACTATGGCTACACCTTC
cdr3_aa: CASSGYRATNYGYTF

v_call: TRBV13
d_call: TRBD2
clone_size: NA
j_call: TRBJ2-3
cdr3_nt: TGTGCCAGCAGCCCAAGGACTAGCGGGAGTATTGCAGATACGCAGTATTTT
cdr3_aa: CASSPRTSGSIADTQYF

v_call: TRBV28
d_call: TRBD2
clone_size: NA
j_call: TRBJ2-7
cdr3_nt: TGTGCCAGCAGTACCCAGCGGGAGTATAACTACGAGCAGTACTTC
cdr3_aa: CASSTQREYNYEQYF

v_call: TRBV2
d_call: TRBD2
clone_size: NA
j_call: TRBJ2-7
cdr3_nt: TGTGCCAGCATCCAGGGGGACTCTAGCGGGAGGGCAGCCTACGAGCAGTACTTC
cdr3_aa: CASIQGDSSGRAAYEQYF

v_call: TRBV19
d_call: NA
clone_size: NA
j_call: TRBJ2-2
cdr3_nt: TGTGCCAGTAGTATAGGGCTTAACACCGGGGAGCTGTTTTTT
cdr3_aa: CASSIGLNTGELFF

v_call: TRBV29-1
d_call: TRBD2
clone_size: NA
j_call: TRBJ2-1
cdr3_nt: TGCAGCGTTGTCTCACTAGCGGGAGGACGGGGCAATGAGCAGTTCTTC
cdr3_aa: CSVVSLAGGRGNEQFF

v_call: TRBV5-4
d_call: NA
clone_size: NA
j_call: TRBJ2-6
cdr3_nt: TGTGCCAGCAGCTTGGAAGGGATAACTGGGGCCAACGTCCTGACTTTC
cdr3_aa: CASSLEGITGANVLTF

v_call: TRBV28
d_call: NA
clone_size: NA
j_call: TRBJ2-7
cdr3_nt: TGTGCCAGCAGTTTTGAAGGAGGCTACGAGCAGTACTTC
cdr3_aa: CASSFEGGYEQYF

v_call: TRBV14
d_call: TRBD2
clone_size: NA
j_call: TRBJ2-5
cdr3_nt: TGTGCCAGCAGCCAAGAGGATCGGGAGGGCCTTGGAATGACCCAGTACTTC
cdr3_aa: CASSQEDREGLGMTQYF

v_call: TRBV5-6
d_call: TRBD2
clone_size: NA
j_call: TRBJ2-1
cdr3_nt: TGTGCCAGCAGCCCTCTAGCGGGAGGGCCTTCCAATGAGCAGTTCTTC
cdr3_aa: CASSPLAGGPSNEQFF

v_call: TRBV27
d_call: TRBD1
clone_size: NA
j_call: TRBJ1-1
cdr3_nt: TGTGCCAGCGAGGACAGGTTTGGGGTAAACACTGAAGCTTTCTTT
cdr3_aa: CASEDRFGVNTEAFF

v_call: TRBV19
d_call: TRBD1
clone_size: NA
j_call: TRBJ1-2
cdr3_nt: TGTGCCAGTAGTATCGGGTTAACCGGGACAGACTATGGCTACACCTTC
cdr3_aa: CASSIGLTGTDYGYTF

v_call: TRBV29-1
d_call: NA
clone_size: NA
j_call: TRBJ2-7
cdr3_nt: TGCAGCGTTGCCCCCAAATCACGCTCCTACGAGCAGTACTTC
cdr3_aa: CSVAPKSRSYEQYF

v_call: TRBV29-1
d_call: NA
clone_size: NA
j_call: TRBJ1-1
cdr3_nt: TGCAGCGTTGAAGAGGGCCAGAGACACACTGAAGCTTTCTTT
cdr3_aa: CSVEEGQRHTEAFF

v_call: TRBV28
d_call: NA
clone_size: NA
j_call: TRBJ2-5
cdr3_nt: TGTGCCAGCAGTTTGGTCGTGCGAGAGACCCAGTACTTC
cdr3_aa: CASSLVVRETQYF

v_call: TRBV4-2
d_call: TRBD2
clone_size: NA
j_call: TRBJ2-4
cdr3_nt: TGTGCCAGCAGCCAAGATGGGGGACTAGCGGAAAACATTCAGTACTTC
cdr3_aa: CASSQDGGLAENIQYF

v_call: TRBV19
d_call: NA
clone_size: NA
j_call: TRBJ2-7
cdr3_nt: TGTGCCAGTAGTATAACCTTATACCCATCCTACGAGCAGTACTTC
cdr3_aa: CASSITLYPSYEQYF